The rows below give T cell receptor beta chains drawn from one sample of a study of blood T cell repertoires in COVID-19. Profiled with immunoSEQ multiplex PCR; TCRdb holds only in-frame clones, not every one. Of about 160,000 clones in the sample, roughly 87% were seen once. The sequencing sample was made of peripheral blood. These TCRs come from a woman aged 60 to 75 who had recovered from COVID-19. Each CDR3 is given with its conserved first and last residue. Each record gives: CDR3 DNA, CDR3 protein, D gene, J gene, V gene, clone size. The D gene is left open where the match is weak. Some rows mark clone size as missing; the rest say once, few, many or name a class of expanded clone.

DNA: TGTGCCACTAAAGATGAGCAGTTCTTC; CDR3: CATKDEQFF; D: NA; J: TRBJ2-1; V: TRBV2; size: NA
DNA: TGTGCCAGCAGTCTCTTGAGGGAGACCCAGTACTTC; CDR3: CASSLLRETQYF; D: NA; J: TRBJ2-5; V: TRBV12-3/TRBV12-4; size: NA
DNA: TGCGCCAGCAGCTTGGGGGCCAGCGGGGGTTACTACGAGCAGTACTTC; CDR3: CASSLGASGGYYEQYF; D: TRBD2; J: TRBJ2-7; V: TRBV5-1; size: NA
DNA: TGTGCCAGGGCTCGGGGGGAGGGAGATACGCAGTATTTT; CDR3: CARARGEGDTQYF; D: TRBD2; J: TRBJ2-3; V: TRBV7-9; size: once
DNA: TGTGCCAGCACTAAAACCGGGACAGGGGGATCGGCCCAGCATTTT; CDR3: CASTKTGTGGSAQHF; D: TRBD1; J: TRBJ1-5; V: TRBV2; size: NA
DNA: TGTGCCAGTAGTATGAGGATCCGGGAAAAACTGTTTTTT; CDR3: CASSMRIREKLFF; D: NA; J: TRBJ1-4; V: TRBV19; size: few
DNA: TGCGCCAGCACCTACTCGACAGGGGAGAAACTGTTTTTT; CDR3: CASTYSTGEKLFF; D: TRBD1; J: TRBJ1-4; V: TRBV5-1; size: NA
DNA: TGTGCCAGCAGCTTGGGGAAGGGACAGGGTGAGACCCAGTACTTC; CDR3: CASSLGKGQGETQYF; D: TRBD1; J: TRBJ2-5; V: TRBV5-4; size: few
DNA: TGTGCCAGCAGCTTCACAGGGGGCTCTGGAAACACCATATATTTT; CDR3: CASSFTGGSGNTIYF; D: TRBD1; J: TRBJ1-3; V: TRBV7-8; size: NA
DNA: TGTGCCTGCCGGTCACCTGCTATGGGCTACACCTTC; CDR3: CACRSPAMGYTF; D: NA; J: TRBJ1-2; V: TRBV28; size: NA
DNA: TGTGCCAGCACCCTGACAGGGTGGGGCGGCTACACCTTC; CDR3: CASTLTGWGGYTF; D: TRBD1; J: TRBJ1-2; V: TRBV2; size: NA
DNA: TGTGCCAGCAGCTATACGAACACCGGGGAGCTGTTTTTT; CDR3: CASSYTNTGELFF; D: NA; J: TRBJ2-2; V: TRBV7-6; size: NA
DNA: TGTGCCAGCGGGGGCCCCGGGGAGCTGTTTTTT; CDR3: CASGGPGELFF; D: NA; J: TRBJ2-2; V: TRBV28; size: once
DNA: TGTGCCAGCAGTGGAGATCATGAAAAACTGTTTTTT; CDR3: CASSGDHEKLFF; D: NA; J: TRBJ1-4; V: TRBV2; size: few